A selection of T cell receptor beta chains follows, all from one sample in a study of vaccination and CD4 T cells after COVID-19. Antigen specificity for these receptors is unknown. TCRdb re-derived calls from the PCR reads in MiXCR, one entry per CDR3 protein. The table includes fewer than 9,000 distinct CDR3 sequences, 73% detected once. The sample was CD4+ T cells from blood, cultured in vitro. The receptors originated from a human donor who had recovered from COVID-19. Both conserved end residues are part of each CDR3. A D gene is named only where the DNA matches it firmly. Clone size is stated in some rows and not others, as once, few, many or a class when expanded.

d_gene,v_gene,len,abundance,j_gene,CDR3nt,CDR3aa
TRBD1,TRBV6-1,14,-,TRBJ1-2,TGTGCCGTAAGGCTTGGGACAGGCCCCGATGGCTACACCTTC,CAVRLGTGPDGYTF
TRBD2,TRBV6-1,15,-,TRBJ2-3,TGTGCCAGCAGTGAAGTAGCGGGGAGCCTGGGGACGCAGTATTTT,CASSEVAGSLGTQYF
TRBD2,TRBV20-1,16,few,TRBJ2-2,TGCAGTGCTAGAGATTTCAGCGGGGTGGGCACCGGGGAGCTGTTTTTT,CSARDFSGVGTGELFF
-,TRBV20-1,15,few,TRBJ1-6,TGCAGTGCTAGAGGGGCAGGGTCTGATAATTCACCCCTCCACTTT,CSARGAGSDNSPLHF
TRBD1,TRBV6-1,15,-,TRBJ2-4,TGTGCCAGCAGTGATTCGGGGACAGGGTCGAACATTCAGTACTTC,CASSDSGTGSNIQYF
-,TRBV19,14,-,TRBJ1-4,TGTGCCAGTAGTAGATCCGGGTTTAATGAAAAACTGTTTTTT,CASSRSGFNEKLFF
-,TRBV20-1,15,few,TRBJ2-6,TGCAGTGCTAGACCGTCCCACTCTGGGGCCAACGTCCTGACTTTC,CSARPSHSGANVLTF
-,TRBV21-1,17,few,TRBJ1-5,TGTGCCAGTCCTGCCCCGAACAGGGCCTGCAGATGTCAGCCCCAGCATTTT,CASPAPNRACRCQPQHF
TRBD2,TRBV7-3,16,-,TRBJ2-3,TGTGCCAGCAGCTTAACGGGACTAGCGGCTACAGATACGCAGTATTTT,CASSLTGLAATDTQYF
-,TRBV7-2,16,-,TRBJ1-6,TGTGCCAGCAGCTTAGCGGGTGGGACGGGGAATTCACCCCTCCACTTT,CASSLAGGTGNSPLHF
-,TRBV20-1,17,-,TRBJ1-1,TGCAGTGCTAGAGAACCGACAGGCCTCGGGTCGGACACTGAAGCTTTCTTT,CSAREPTGLGSDTEAFF
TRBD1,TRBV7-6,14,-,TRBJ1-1,TGTGCCAGCAGCACCCAGGGGGCAAACACTGAAGCTTTCTTT,CASSTQGANTEAFF
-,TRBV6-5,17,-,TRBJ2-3,TGTGCCAGCAGTTACTCCTCGGGACATACATCCACAGATACGCAGTATTTT,CASSYSSGHTSTDTQYF
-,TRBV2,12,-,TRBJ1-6,TGTGCCAGCAGGCCCTCGGGCTCACCCCTCCACTTT,CASRPSGSPLHF
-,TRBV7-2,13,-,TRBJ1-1,TGTGCCAGCAGCTTAACGGAAAACACTGAAGCTTTCTTT,CASSLTENTEAFF
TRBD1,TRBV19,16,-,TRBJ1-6,TGTGCCAGTAGGCCTGGACAGGGAGCGTTAAATTCACCCCTCCACTTT,CASRPGQGALNSPLHF
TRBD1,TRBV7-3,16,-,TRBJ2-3,TGTGTCAGCAGCCCAAGCGGGACAGGGATCGCAGATACGCAGTATTTT,CVSSPSGTGIADTQYF
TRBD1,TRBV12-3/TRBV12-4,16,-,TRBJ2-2,TGTGCCAGCAGATTCGGACAGGGGGCTGGCACCGGGGAGCTGTTTTTT,CASRFGQGAGTGELFF
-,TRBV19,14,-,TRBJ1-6,TGTGCCAGTAGCACGACACGGTTTAATCCACCCCTCCACTTT,CASSTTRFNPPLHF
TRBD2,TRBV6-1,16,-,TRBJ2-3,TGTGCCAGCAACGAAGGACTAGCGGGGGGCACAGATACGCAGTATTTT,CASNEGLAGGTDTQYF
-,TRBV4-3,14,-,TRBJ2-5,TGCGCCAGCAGCCAAGGACAAGTCCAAGAGACCCAGTACTTC,CASSQGQVQETQYF
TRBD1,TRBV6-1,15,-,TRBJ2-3,TGTGCCAGCAGTGATGGGGACAGGATTGGCCATACGCAGTATTTT,CASSDGDRIGHTQYF
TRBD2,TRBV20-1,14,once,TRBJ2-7,TGCAGTGCTACTCCCGGGGGGTCTTTCTACGAGCAGTACTTC,CSATPGGSFYEQYF
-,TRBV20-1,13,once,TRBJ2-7,TGCAGTGTAGAGGGCCCAAAACCCTACGAGCAGTACTTC,CSVEGPKPYEQYF
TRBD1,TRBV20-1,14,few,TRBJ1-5,TGCAGTGCTACACAGGGGAGGGTCAATCAGCCCCAGCATTTT,CSATQGRVNQPQHF
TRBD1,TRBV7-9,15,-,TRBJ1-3,TGTGCCAGCAGCAACGACAGGGTCTCTGGAAACACCATATATTTT,CASSNDRVSGNTIYF
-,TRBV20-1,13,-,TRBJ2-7,TGCAGTGCTCCTCGGGCCGGAAACTACGAGCAGTACTTC,CSAPRAGNYEQYF
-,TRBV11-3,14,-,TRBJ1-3,TGTGCCAGCAGCTTAGTAGGGGCTGGAAACACCATATATTTT,CASSLVGAGNTIYF
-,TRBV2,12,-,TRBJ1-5,TGTGCCAGCACCGGGGTTAATCAGCCCCAGCATTTT,CASTGVNQPQHF
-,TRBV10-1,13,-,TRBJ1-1,TGCGCCAGCAGCGGACAGATGAACACTGAAGCTTTCTTT,CASSGQMNTEAFF
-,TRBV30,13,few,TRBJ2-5,TGTGCCTGGAATAGAATGAGGGGAGAGACCCAGTACTTC,CAWNRMRGETQYF
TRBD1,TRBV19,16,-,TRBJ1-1,TGTGCCAGTAGTGCTTTCGACAGGGGGCTCGGGACTGAAGCTTTCTTT,CASSAFDRGLGTEAFF
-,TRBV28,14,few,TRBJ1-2,TGTGCCAGCAGTTTCCCCCCTGAGAACAGGGGCTACACCTTC,CASSFPPENRGYTF
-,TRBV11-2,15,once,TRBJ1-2,TGTGCCAGCAGCTTCCCAGACAGCACCCGCGATGGCTACACCTTC,CASSFPDSTRDGYTF
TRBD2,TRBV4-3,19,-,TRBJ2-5,TGCGCCAGCAGCCAAGAGGATGGGACTAGTCTCGTCTCGGTGGAGACCCAGTACTTC,CASSQEDGTSLVSVETQYF
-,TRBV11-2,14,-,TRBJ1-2,TGTGCCAGCAGCTTAGAGCTCCTGGGTTCTGGCTACACCTTC,CASSLELLGSGYTF
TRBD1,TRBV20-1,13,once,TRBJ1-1,TGCAGTGCTAGGGACAGGATGAACACTGAAGCTTTCTTT,CSARDRMNTEAFF
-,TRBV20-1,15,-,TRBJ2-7,TGCAGTGCTAGCAAAGGGCCTAGCTCGGGTTACGAGCAGTACTTC,CSASKGPSSGYEQYF
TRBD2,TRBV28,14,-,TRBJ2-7,TGTGCCAGCAGCGAAACTAGCGGGACGTACGAGCAGTACTTC,CASSETSGTYEQYF
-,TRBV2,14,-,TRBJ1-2,TGTGCCAGCAGATACAGGTGGCTGAACTATGGCTACACCTTC,CASRYRWLNYGYTF